Only a few counts were recorded for the clone carrying this T cell receptor (beta chain). Its antigen is unknown. These data come from a study of CD8 T cells in ankylosing spondylitis. The study, taken as a whole, reports: Researchers reportedly found disease-linked clones significantly enriched in matched ankylosing spondylitis synovial fluid. Characteristic, it appeared, of ankylosing spondylitis blood was a TCR beta motif of fewer than 10 highly homologous variants. Reports of some motif variants in reactive arthritis synovial fluid and blood predate this one.

Quantitative 5'-RACE with molecular barcodes generated TCR beta libraries. Using its own MiXCR run on the 5' RACE reads, TCRdb lists one record per CDR3 protein. The sample has about 240,000 distinct CDR3 sequences, more than 20% seen once. The germline gives CDR1 ENHRY, CDR2 SYGVKD. The junction had 3 bases not matched to a gene; V was cut back by 6 bases and J by 8 bases. The CDR3 sequence is 13 residues long. The sequencing sample was made of blood, either unsorted or a sorted T cell fraction (not recorded which). The rearrangement links TRBV10-3 to TRBJ2-2; TRBD1 matches 10 bases. This clonotype was obtained from a male donor with ankylosing spondylitis or in good health (not recorded which). CDR3 region: CAISGTGAGELFF. The CDR3 DNA reads TGTGCCATCAGCGGGACAGGGGCAGGGGAGCTGTTTTTT.